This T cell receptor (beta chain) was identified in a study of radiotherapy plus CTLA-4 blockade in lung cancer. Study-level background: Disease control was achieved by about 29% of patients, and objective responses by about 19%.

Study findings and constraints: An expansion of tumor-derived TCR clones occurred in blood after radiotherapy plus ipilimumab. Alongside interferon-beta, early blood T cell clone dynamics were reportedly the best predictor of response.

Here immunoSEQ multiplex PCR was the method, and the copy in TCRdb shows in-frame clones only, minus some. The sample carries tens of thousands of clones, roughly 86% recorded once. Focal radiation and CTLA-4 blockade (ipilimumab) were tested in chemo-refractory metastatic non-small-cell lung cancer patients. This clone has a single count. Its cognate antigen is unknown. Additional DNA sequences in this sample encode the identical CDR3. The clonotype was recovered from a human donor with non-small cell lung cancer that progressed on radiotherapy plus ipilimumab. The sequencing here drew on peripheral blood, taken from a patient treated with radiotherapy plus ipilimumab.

CDR3 loop: CASSPNREGQPQHF. In DNA, the CDR3 is TGTGCCAGCTCGCCGAACAGGGAGGGTCAGCCCCAGCATTTT. The chain recombines TRBV18 with TRBJ1-5; weak D call: TRBD1 (6 bases). With 6 bases removed from V and 6 bases from J, the gap between germline ends came to 15 bases. Looked up from germline, CDR1 is KGHSH and CDR2 is LQKENI. The CDR3 contains 14 residues.